This T cell receptor beta chain was obtained from a study of regulatory T cells in long-lasting Graves disease. Sample time point: newly diagnosed GD, antithyroid drugs for less than 3 months. RNA extracted from PBMCs served as the sequencing template. This clonotype has a count of ten or more. Assembly of TCR beta libraries relied on iRepertoire HTBI primers together with Arm-PCR of CDR3 regions. MiXCR, run by TCRdb on the multiplex PCR reads, gives a single entry per CDR3 protein. Among 450,000 to 500,000 distinct CDR3 sequences listed, 15% to 20% were seen once. The germline gives CDR1 SGHRS, CDR2 YFSETQ. The CDR3 spans 11 residues. V was cut by 4 bases and J by 5 bases, with 4 bases left in between. These data are also associated with another study on T cells in Graves' hyperthyroidism and ophthalmopathy.

This sample comprised peripheral blood mononuclear cells (PBMCs), obtained at new diagnosis, from a patient treated with antithyroid drugs. The V gene is TRBV5-1, the J gene TRBJ2-1; D call uncertain. The TCR sequence derives from a man aged 40-55 years with Graves disease. For the CDR3, the DNA is TGCGCCAGCAGCAACCACAATGAGCAGTTCTTC. It encodes CASSNHNEQFF.